This is a list of T cell receptor beta chains from one sample in a study of breast tumors, draining lymph nodes, adjacent tissues. TCRdb used MiXCR to reprocess the multiplex PCR reads, holding one entry per CDR3 protein. The sample contains over 200,000 distinct CDR3 sequences, about 32% of which appear only once. Sequenced input: axillary lymph node tissue. These receptors were obtained from a female donor with breast cancer. Some clones in this sample may be carry-over from other donors' samples. Each CDR3 is given with its conserved first and last residue. The order of the fields is V gene, clone size, D gene, J gene, CDR3 DNA, CDR3 protein. The D gene is left open where the match is weak. Expanded clones get a size class; other rows say once, few or many, or leave the size out.

TRBV6-2/TRBV6-3	many	TRBD2	TRBJ2-5	TGTGCCAGCAGTCACCCCAGCGGGAGGGATGAGACCCAGTACTTC	CASSHPSGRDETQYF
TRBV28	few	TRBD1	TRBJ2-7	TGTGCCAGCAGTTTTATTAGGGACAGTTCCTACGAGCAGTACTTC	CASSFIRDSSYEQYF
TRBV6-6	NA	NA	TRBJ1-1	TGTGCCAGCAGGACCCCGTCCGAGAACACTGAAGCTTTCTTT	CASRTPSENTEAFF
TRBV5-8	NA	NA	TRBJ2-2	TGTGCCAGCAGTATGGGACGGGCGTTCGGGGAGCTGTTTTTT	CASSMGRAFGELFF
TRBV7-9	NA	NA	TRBJ2-7	TGTGCCAGCAGCCCGGGGGAACTAAGCTCCTACGAGCAGTACTTC	CASSPGELSSYEQYF
TRBV14	many	NA	TRBJ1-2	TGTGCCAGCAGCCAAACCCGGGACTATGGCTACACCTTC	CASSQTRDYGYTF
TRBV20-1	NA	TRBD2	TRBJ2-3	TGCAGTGCTAGAGGGGGGGTAGCGGGAGTAAGTGAGCAGTATTTT	CSARGGVAGVSEQYF
TRBV7-2	many	NA	TRBJ2-1	TGTGCCAGCAGAACGGCAGGGGTGTACAATGAGCAGTTCTTC	CASRTAGVYNEQFF
TRBV6-5	many	TRBD1	TRBJ2-1	TGTGCCAGCAGCCCCTGGACAGGGGAGTATAGGGAGCAGTTCTTC	CASSPWTGEYREQFF
TRBV20-1	many	TRBD2	TRBJ2-2	TGCAGTGCTAGACCCAGCGGGAGTACCGGGGAGCTGTTTTTT	CSARPSGSTGELFF
TRBV15	many	NA	TRBJ2-3	TGTGCCACCAGCAGAGCACGGGGGGCTGGCGATACGCAGTATTTT	CATSRARGAGDTQYF
TRBV18	many	TRBD2	TRBJ2-1	TGTGCCAGCTCACCGGGGACTAACAAGTTCTTC	CASSPGTNKFF
TRBV7-6	many	NA	TRBJ2-5	TGTGCCAGCAGCTACTCCGGGGTTCAAGAGACCCAGTACTTC	CASSYSGVQETQYF
TRBV4-3	many	TRBD2	TRBJ2-1	TGCGCCAGCAGCCAAGTGGGGACTAGTTCTGTCAATGAGCAGTTCTTC	CASSQVGTSSVNEQFF
TRBV19	NA	NA	TRBJ1-3	TGTGCCAGTAGTGATAGTACCTCTGGAAACACCATATATTTT	CASSDSTSGNTIYF
TRBV28	many	NA	TRBJ1-2	TGTGCCAGCAGTTTGGCCCAGTTCCATGGCTACACCTTC	CASSLAQFHGYTF
TRBV14	NA	NA	TRBJ2-1	TGTGCCAGCAGCCAACGGGCGGGAATAGTCTCCTACAATGAGCAGTTCTTC	CASSQRAGIVSYNEQFF
TRBV9	few	TRBD2	TRBJ2-5	TGTGCCAGCAGCGTAGTAGGGACTAGCGGGATTAGGGAGACCCAGTACTTC	CASSVVGTSGIRETQYF
TRBV30	many	NA	TRBJ2-7	TGTGCCTGGAGTGTGGGGTCCTACGAGCAGTACTTC	CAWSVGSYEQYF
TRBV4-1	NA	NA	TRBJ1-4	TGCGCCAGCAGCTTAGGGAGCGGAGGTAATGAAAAACTGTTTTTT	CASSLGSGGNEKLFF
TRBV7-2	many	TRBD1	TRBJ2-2	TGTGCCAGCACCCGACAGGGAAGGACCGGGGAGCTGTTTTTT	CASTRQGRTGELFF
TRBV28	many	TRBD1	TRBJ1-4	TGTGCCAGCAGACGGGACAGTAAGGGAAAACTGTTTTTT	CASRRDSKGKLFF
TRBV20-1	many	TRBD2	TRBJ2-3	TGCAGTGCTAGGACTAGCGGCACAGATACGCAGTATTTT	CSARTSGTDTQYF
TRBV7-9	many	NA	TRBJ2-5	TGTGCCAGCAGCTTAGGGAGGGGACACGAAGGGACCCAGTACTTC	CASSLGRGHEGTQYF
TRBV12-2	NA	NA	TRBJ2-6	TGTGCAAGTCGCTTACTGGGGACTGGGGCCAACGTCCTGACTTTC	CASRLLGTGANVLTF
TRBV9	many	TRBD2	TRBJ2-3	TGTGCCAGCAGCGTAGGCGGGAGCGGCGGAGATACGCAGTATTTT	CASSVGGSGGDTQYF
TRBV3-1	few	TRBD2	TRBJ2-1	TGTACCAGGAGCCAAGGGGGGCGAGCGGGAGGCGGGCAGTTCTTC	CTRSQGGRAGGGQFF
TRBV6-5	many	TRBD2	TRBJ2-1	TGTGCCAGCAGTTACACCCCTATAGCGGGAGTTCACAATGAGCAGTTCTTC	CASSYTPIAGVHNEQFF
TRBV11-2	many	NA	TRBJ1-4	TGTGCCAGCAGCTTACACGGGGTTAATGAAAAACTGTTTTTT	CASSLHGVNEKLFF
TRBV5-8	many	NA	TRBJ1-6	TGTGCCAGCAGCTTGGGACAGGAGCGCTCACCCCTCCACTTT	CASSLGQERSPLHF
TRBV12-3/TRBV12-4	many	NA	TRBJ1-3	TGTGCCAGCAGTCACCTACCCGCTACCATATATTTT	CASSHLPATIYF
TRBV7-2	many	TRBD1	TRBJ1-2	TGTGCCAGCAGCCGGACAGGGTATGGCTATGGCTACACCTTC	CASSRTGYGYGYTF
TRBV24-1	many	NA	TRBJ2-5	TGTGCCACCAGTGATTTGGGGGGTGGTGGGGGAGAGACCCAGTACTTC	CATSDLGGGGGETQYF
TRBV20-1	many	TRBD2	TRBJ2-1	TGCAGTGCTAGGGCTCAAGCGGGATCCCAGAATGAGCAGTTCTTC	CSARAQAGSQNEQFF
TRBV20-1	many	NA	TRBJ2-7	TGCAGTGCTAGAGTAGAAGGGGCGGCCTACGAGCAGTACTTC	CSARVEGAAYEQYF
TRBV3-1	NA	NA	TRBJ2-3	TGTGCCAGCAGGGCTAGCAATGAGCAGTATTTT	CASRASNEQYF
TRBV6-4	many	NA	TRBJ1-6	TGTGCCAGCATCCAGGCGTATAATTCACCCCTCCACTTT	CASIQAYNSPLHF
TRBV7-9	NA	NA	TRBJ1-1	TGTGCCAGCAGCTTAGGGATCTACACTGAAGCTTTCTTT	CASSLGIYTEAFF
TRBV15	many	TRBD1	TRBJ2-5	TGTGCCACCAGCAGAGAAGGGACAGGGATCCAGGAGACCCAGTACTTC	CATSREGTGIQETQYF
TRBV6-2/TRBV6-3	few	NA	TRBJ2-1	TGTGCCAGCAGTTACGGCCAGACCAGGGAGCAGTTCTTC	CASSYGQTREQFF
TRBV5-1	many	TRBD2	TRBJ2-3	TGCGCCAGCGGCATAGCGGGAGGTCCCACAGATACGCAGTATTTT	CASGIAGGPTDTQYF
TRBV19	many	TRBD2	TRBJ2-7	TGTGCCAGTAGCGGGAGGGCCGGGTACGAGCAGTACTTC	CASSGRAGYEQYF
TRBV19	NA	NA	TRBJ2-3	TGTGCCAGTAGTAGCGGGGGCGGAAGGGATACGCAGTATTTT	CASSSGGGRDTQYF
TRBV2	NA	TRBD1	TRBJ2-6	TGTGCCAGCAGTGGAAGGACAGGGGACACTGAAGCTTTC	CASSGRTGDTEAF
TRBV29-1	many	TRBD2	TRBJ2-1	TGCAGCGTTGAGTCCGGGGGGGGCCGCGGAGAGCAGTTCTTC	CSVESGGGRGEQFF
TRBV18	many	NA	TRBJ1-2	TGTGCCAGCTCACCAGGGATGTATGGCTACACCTTC	CASSPGMYGYTF
TRBV7-8	many	TRBD2	TRBJ2-1	TGTGCCAGCAGCTTAAACATGGGCCAGCGGGAGTTTCAACGGTTCTTC	CASSLNMGQREFQRFF
TRBV7-3	NA	NA	TRBJ2-5	TGTGCCAGCAGCTCGCCCACACGGGGCGAGACCCAGTACTTC	CASSSPTRGETQYF
TRBV28	few	NA	TRBJ2-1	TGTGCCAGCACAGGACTACCCAGCGTCAATGAGCAGTTCTTC	CASTGLPSVNEQFF
TRBV24-1	NA	TRBD2	TRBJ2-1	TGTGCCACCGAGCCTAGCGGGTCAAATGAGCAGTTCTTC	CATEPSGSNEQFF